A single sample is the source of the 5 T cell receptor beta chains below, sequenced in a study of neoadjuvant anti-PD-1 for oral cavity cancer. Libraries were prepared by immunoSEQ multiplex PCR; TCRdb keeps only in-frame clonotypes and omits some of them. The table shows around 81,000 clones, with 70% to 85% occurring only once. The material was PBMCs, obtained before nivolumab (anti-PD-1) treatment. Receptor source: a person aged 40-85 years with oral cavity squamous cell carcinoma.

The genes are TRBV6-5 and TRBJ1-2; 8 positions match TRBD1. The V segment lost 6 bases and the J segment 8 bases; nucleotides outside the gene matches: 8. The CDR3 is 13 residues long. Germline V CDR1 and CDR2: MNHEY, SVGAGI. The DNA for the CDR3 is TGTGCCAGCAGCGGCGGGACAGGCTGGGGCTACACCTTC. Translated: CASSGGTGWGYTF.

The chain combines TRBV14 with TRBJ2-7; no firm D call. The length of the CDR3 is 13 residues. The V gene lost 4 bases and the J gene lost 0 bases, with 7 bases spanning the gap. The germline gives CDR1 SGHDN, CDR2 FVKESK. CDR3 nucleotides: TGTGCCAGCAGCCTAGGCAACTCCTACGAGCAGTACTTC. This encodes CASSLGNSYEQYF.

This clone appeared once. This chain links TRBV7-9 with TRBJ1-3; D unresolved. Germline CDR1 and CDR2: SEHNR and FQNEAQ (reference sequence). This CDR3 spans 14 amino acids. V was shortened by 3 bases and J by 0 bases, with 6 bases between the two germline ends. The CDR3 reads CASSFGVSGNTIYF. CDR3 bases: TGTGCCAGCAGCTTCGGGGTCTCTGGAAACACCATATATTTT.

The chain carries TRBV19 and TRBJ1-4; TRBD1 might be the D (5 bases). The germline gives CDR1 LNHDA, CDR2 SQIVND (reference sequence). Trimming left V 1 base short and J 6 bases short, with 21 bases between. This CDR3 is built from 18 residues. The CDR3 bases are TGTGCCAGTAGTATAGTGTCCGGGACCCCAGGTGGTTATGAAAAACTGTTTTTT. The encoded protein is CASSIVSGTPGGYEKLFF.

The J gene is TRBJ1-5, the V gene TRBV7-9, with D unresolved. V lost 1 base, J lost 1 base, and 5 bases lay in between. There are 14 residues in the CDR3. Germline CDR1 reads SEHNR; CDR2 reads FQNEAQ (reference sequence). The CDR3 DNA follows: TGTGCCAGCAGCTTAGAGGGAAGCAATCAGCCCCAGCATTTT. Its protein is CASSLEGSNQPQHF.